The count of the clone carrying this T cell receptor beta chain is one. What it recognizes is unknown. CD45RO negativity and positive selection for CCR7 defined naive CD8 cells, a population that excluded terminally differentiated effector memory CD45RA+ cells. The sample comes from a study of shared clonotypes between healthy human individuals. Study-level results: Relative to memory subsets, naive subsets generally showed larger estimated richness. Clonotype sharing across a few donors was observed for around 4.5% of naive CD4 clonotypes. Clonotype sharing across donors was expected to vary with sequencing depth.

Under the authors' procedure: ImmunoSEQ only sent back junction sequences with no quality scores, so filtering was done differently. Libraries were prepared by immunoSEQ multiplex PCR; TCRdb keeps only in-frame clonotypes and omits some of them. That table gives V, J and clone size, and the DNA gave D and trimming. The profile shows more than 2 million clones, just over 90% of them singletons. CDR3 length: 16 amino acids. V was pared by 5 bases and J by 0 bases, with 14 bases between. Germline CDR1 is MNHEY and CDR2 is SMNVEV (reference sequence). This chain links TRBV27 with TRBJ2-1, with D maybe TRBD2 (6 bases). The sample consisted of naive CD8+ T cells from PBMCs. This TCR was sampled from a man aged 18 to 30 in good health. Some clones in this sample may be carry-over from other donors' samples. The CDR3 coding sequence is TGTGCCAGCAGTCAATATAGCGGAAACTCCTACAATGAGCAGTTCTTC. Translating gives CASSQYSGNSYNEQFF.